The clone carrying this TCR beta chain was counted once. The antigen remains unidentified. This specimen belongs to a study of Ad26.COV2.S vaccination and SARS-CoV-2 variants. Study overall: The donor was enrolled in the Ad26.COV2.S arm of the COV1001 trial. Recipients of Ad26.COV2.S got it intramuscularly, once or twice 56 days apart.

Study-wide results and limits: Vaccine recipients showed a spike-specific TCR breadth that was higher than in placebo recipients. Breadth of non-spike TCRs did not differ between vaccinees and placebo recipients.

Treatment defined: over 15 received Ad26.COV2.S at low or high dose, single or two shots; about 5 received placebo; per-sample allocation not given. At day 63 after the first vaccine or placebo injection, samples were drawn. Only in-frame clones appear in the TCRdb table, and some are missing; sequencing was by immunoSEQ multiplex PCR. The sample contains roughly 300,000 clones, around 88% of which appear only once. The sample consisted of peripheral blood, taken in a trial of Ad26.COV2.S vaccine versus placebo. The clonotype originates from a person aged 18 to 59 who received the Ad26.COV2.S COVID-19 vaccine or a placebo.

CDR3 sequence (DNA): TGCGCCAGCAGCCAAGGGTCTAGCGGGGGGAAATCCTACAATGAGCAGTTCTTC. It yields the protein CASSQGSSGGKSYNEQFF. The V call is TRBV4-1, the J call TRBJ2-1; TRBD2 agrees at 11 bases. The CDR3 covers 18 residues. Trimming cost V 1 base and J 1 base; bases outside gene matches: 6. CDR1 is MGHRA and CDR2 is YSYEKL in the germline V gene.